These 2 T cell receptor beta chains were sequenced from one sample in a study of vaccination and CD4 T cells after COVID-19. Treatment of the sample: approximately 9-day PBMC culture with coronavirus spike peptide pools or control peptides (ViraFEST assay). Their recognized antigens are unknown. The Oncomine TCR Beta short-read assay was what sequenced the DNA obtained from cultured CD4+ T cells. One entry per CDR3 protein, called by TCRdb with MiXCR from the PCR reads. The data show around 26,000 distinct CDR3 sequences, around 66% seen once. The sequencing here drew on CD4+ T cells from blood, cultured in vitro, taken after SARS-CoV-2 vaccination. The receptors stem from a human donor who received a COVID-19 vaccine.

The rearrangement joins TRBV20-1 to TRBJ2-2; 9 nucleotides line up with TRBD2. Per germline, CDR1 DFQATT and CDR2 SNEGSKA (reference sequence). After removal of 4 bases from V and 3 bases from J, the junction contained 3 bases not matched to a gene. The CDR3 length is 14 residues. The CDR3 bases are TGCAGTGCTATGACTAGCGGTGACACCGGGGAGCTGTTTTTT. This translates into CSAMTSGDTGELFF.

The genes are TRBV5-1 and TRBJ1-1, with D possibly TRBD1 on 5 matching bases. The V gene's germline CDR1 is SGHRS and CDR2 YFSETQ. Trimming removed 4 bases from V and 3 bases from J, with 10 bases in between. There are 13 residues in the CDR3. CDR3 DNA: TGCGCCAGCAGCCCGCAAGGGGACACTGAAGCTTTCTTT. It codes for CASSPQGDTEAFF.